One and the same sample provided the 30 T cell receptor beta chains below, sequenced in a study of identical twins. One entry per CDR3 protein, called by TCRdb with MiXCR from the 5' RACE reads. Among hundreds of thousands of distinct CDR3 sequences, 5.5% to 6.5% were seen once, and the ten largest hold 1.5% to 2%. Sequencing used naive T cells sorted from blood. All receptors derive from a man aged 18 to 29 in good health.

In this sample, this clonotype turned up many times. The chain joins TRBV7-2 to TRBJ2-1, with unresolved D. Germline V gene data show CDR1 as SGHTA and CDR2 as FQGNSA. CDR3 size: 17 residues. The V end lost 5 bases, the J end lost 3 bases, and 20 bases lay between the germline ends. CDR3: CASSLTPRNYYYNEQFF. CDR3 nucleotides: TGTGCCAGCAGCCTGACACCGCGCAACTACTACTACAATGAGCAGTTCTTC.

The V and J genes are TRBV28 and TRBJ2-5; 8 bases match TRBD2. V shed 5 bases and J 6 bases; nucleotides not matched to a gene: 5. Germline loops: CDR1 MDHEN, CDR2 SYDVKM. This CDR3 comprises 13 residues. CDR3 sequence (DNA): TGTGCCAGCAGTGCAGCGGGAGAGCAGACCCAGTACTTC. Translating it yields CASSAAGEQTQYF.

This clonotype was counted only a few times. This chain joins TRBV20-1 and TRBJ2-3; TRBD1 is a possible D gene (6 bases). V was pared by 6 bases and J by 0 bases, with 16 bases between. Germline loops: CDR1 DFQATT, CDR2 SNEGSKA (reference sequence). The CDR3 loop spans 15 amino acids. This chain's CDR3 is CSAPPGGQSTDTQYF. The CDR3 bases are TGCAGTGCACCCCCCGGCGGACAGAGCACAGATACGCAGTATTTT.

The chain combines TRBV4-3 with TRBJ2-2; D unresolved. The germline V gene has CDR1 LGHNA and CDR2 YSLEER. The V end was cut by 0 bases, the J end by 6 bases, with 8 bases between. This CDR3 is built from 14 residues. The CDR3 sequence: CASSQDARPGELFF. Here the CDR3 DNA reads TGCGCCAGCAGCCAAGACGCCCGACCCGGGGAGCTGTTTTTT.

This clonotype was counted many times. The rearrangement uses TRBV28 and TRBJ2-2; 10 bases agree with TRBD2. V was clipped by 7 bases and J by 7 bases; unmatched bases: 6. From germline, CDR1 is MDHEN and CDR2 SYDVKM. This CDR3 comprises 14 residues. CDR3 in amino acids: CASNTSGDDGELFF. CDR3 coding DNA: TGTGCCAGCAATACTAGCGGGGATGACGGGGAGCTGTTTTTT.

The genes are TRBV12-3 or TRBV12-4 and TRBJ2-6, with unresolved D. The CDR3 has 15 residues. Trimming shortened V by 7 bases and J by 0 bases, and 10 bases separated the two germline ends. CDR3 sequence (DNA): TGTGCCAGCACCCCCCTGGGCTCTGGGGCCAACGTCCTGACTTTC. Its translation: CASTPLGSGANVLTF.

The sample holds many counts of this clonotype. This chain joins TRBV9 and TRBJ2-2; the D gene is possibly TRBD2 (5 bases). This CDR3 is built from 15 residues. V lost 0 bases to trimming and J lost 6 bases, with 12 bases between them. In germline, CDR1 is SGDLS, CDR2 YYNGEE. CDR3 residues: CASSVGSVGSGELFF. As DNA, the CDR3 is TGTGCCAGCAGCGTAGGTAGCGTCGGGTCCGGGGAGCTGTTTTTT.

There are a few counts of this clonotype. The chain is built from TRBV15 and TRBJ2-2; no firm D call. Germline-derived CDR1 and CDR2 are LNHNV and YYDKDF (reference sequence). Trimming removed 3 bases at V and 6 bases at J, with 11 bases between. CDR3 length: 14 amino acids. This chain's CDR3 is CATSRAPEAGELFF. CDR3 nucleotide sequence: TGTGCCACCAGCAGGGCCCCCGAGGCCGGGGAGCTGTTTTTT.

This clonotype was seen many times. This rearrangement joins TRBV7-2 to TRBJ2-7; no clear D. V dropped 2 bases and J dropped 6 bases, with 17 bases sitting between them. Germline V gives CDR1 SGHTA, CDR2 FQGNSA. This CDR3 contains 15 residues. The CDR3 here is CASSLWVDPTGEQYF. CDR3 DNA: TGTGCCAGCAGCTTATGGGTCGACCCGACGGGCGAGCAGTACTTC.

This clonotype has a count of ten or more. The CDR3 sequence: CATSDFPGTNGNEQFF. CDR3 nucleotides: TGTGCCACCAGTGATTTTCCCGGGACTAATGGCAATGAGCAGTTCTTC. The genes are TRBV24-1 and TRBJ2-1, with 7 positions matching TRBD2. CDR1 and CDR2 (germline): KGHDR, SFDVKD. The CDR3 spans 16 residues. After removal of 1 base from V and 6 bases from J, the junction contained 8 bases not matched to a gene.

This clonotype was recorded many times. The V gene is TRBV24-1, the J gene TRBJ1-1; 7 bases match TRBD1. Trimming at V came to 4 bases and at J to 10 bases, leaving 8 bases not matched to a gene. The CDR3 loop spans 13 amino acids. Germline CDR1 reads KGHDR; CDR2 reads SFDVKD. For the CDR3, the DNA is TGTGCCACCAGTGACCCCACAGGGGCGGTAGCTTTCTTT. It translates to CATSDPTGAVAFF.

This chain connects TRBV10-3 to TRBJ2-1, with 10 bases lining up with TRBD2. Trimming at V came to 3 bases and at J to 5 bases, leaving 13 bases not matched to a gene. Germline V gives CDR1 ENHRY, CDR2 SYGVKD. The CDR3 covers 18 residues. The CDR3 loop reads CAISDPRPGLASDNEQFF. DNA of the CDR3: TGTGCCATCAGTGACCCCCGCCCGGGACTAGCGTCTGACAATGAGCAGTTCTTC.

This clonotype was seen only a few times. V is TRBV15 and J is TRBJ1-4; D is undetermined. Trimming removed 0 bases at V and 0 bases at J, with 8 bases between. The CDR3 is 16 residues long. Germline values: CDR1 LNHNV, CDR2 YYDKDF (reference sequence). CDR3 in amino acids: CATSRDLPATNEKLFF. The CDR3 DNA is TGTGCCACCAGCAGAGACCTACCTGCAACTAATGAAAAACTGTTTTTT.

The table lists this clonotype with many counts. The rearrangement uses TRBV4-2 and TRBJ2-5, with D possibly being TRBD1 (6 bases). Trimming left V 4 bases short and J 4 bases short, with 19 bases between. The CDR3 covers 16 residues. CDR1 is LGHNA and CDR2 is YNFKEQ in the germline V gene. This CDR3 is CASSPLPLGGAETQYF. The CDR3 DNA reads as TGTGCCAGCAGCCCTCTCCCCCTAGGGGGAGCAGAGACCCAGTACTTC.

The sample holds a few counts of this clonotype. The V call is TRBV4-2, the J call TRBJ2-1, with 11 nucleotides matching TRBD2. After removal of 4 bases from V and 4 bases from J, the junction contained 6 bases not matched to a gene. The CDR3 extends over 16 amino acids. CDR1 and CDR2 (germline): LGHNA, YNFKEQ. The DNA of the CDR3 is TGTGCCAGCAGCCTCTATACTAGCGGGAGTTACAATGAGCAGTTCTTC. Its protein product is CASSLYTSGSYNEQFF.

This clonotype showed up many times. This sequence joins TRBV4-2 and TRBJ2-1, with TRBD2 identical over 7 bases. The CDR3 is made up of 18 amino acids. Trimming removed 0 bases from V and 0 bases from J; junction bases left unmatched: 8. Germline lookup yields CDR1 LGHNA and CDR2 YNFKEQ. CDR3 DNA: TGTGCCAGCAGCCAAGATCGCTGGCTAGCGGACTCCTACAATGAGCAGTTCTTC. Encoded protein: CASSQDRWLADSYNEQFF.

This clonotype was counted at least ten times. The V call is TRBV12-3 or TRBV12-4, the J call TRBJ1-2; possibly TRBD1 for D (6 bases). The CDR3 totals 16 residues. The V and J ends lost 3 bases and 3 bases respectively, with 17 bases between them. CDR3 sequence: CASSFPVQGPYYGYTF. CDR3 DNA sequence: TGTGCCAGCAGTTTCCCTGTACAGGGTCCCTACTATGGCTACACCTTC.

The chain combines TRBV3-1 with TRBJ2-1; D is undetermined. Deletions cut 2 bases from V and 7 bases from J, with 9 bases between. CDR3 length: 13 amino acids. The V gene's germline CDR1 is LGHDT and CDR2 YNNKEL (reference sequence). The CDR3 DNA follows: TGTGCCAGCAGCCAACGACGATTAAATGAGCAGTTCTTC. Its protein is CASSQRRLNEQFF.

This clonotype was observed at least ten times. The chain has TRBV3-1 and TRBJ2-1; 12 nucleotides line up with TRBD2. This CDR3 contains 15 residues. Germline values: CDR1 LGHDT, CDR2 YNNKEL (reference sequence). V lost 4 bases and J lost 4; bases outside the gene matches: 2. In DNA form, the CDR3 reads TGTGCCAGCAGCCCTAGCGGGAGGGTGTACAATGAGCAGTTCTTC. It yields the protein CASSPSGRVYNEQFF.

There are many counts of this clonotype. This chain uses TRBV12-3 or TRBV12-4 with TRBJ2-7; 10 nucleotides match TRBD2. The CDR3 consists of 14 residues. Trimming removed 2 bases from V and 6 bases from J; junction bases left unmatched: 4. The CDR3 loop is CASSLSLAGIEQYF. DNA for the CDR3: TGTGCCAGCAGTTTATCACTAGCGGGAATCGAGCAGTACTTC.

A few counts support this clonotype. This chain uses TRBV12-3 or TRBV12-4 with TRBJ2-3; TRBD2 aligns across 8 bases. Trimming removed 7 bases from V and 0 bases from J; junction bases left unmatched: 6. There are 15 residues in the CDR3. The CDR3 is CASILGRGSTDTQYF. The CDR3 nucleotides are TGTGCCAGCATCCTCGGGAGGGGCAGCACAGATACGCAGTATTTT.

The chain couples TRBV27 to TRBJ1-2; 8 bases align to TRBD1. CDR1 is MNHEY and CDR2 is SMNVEV in the germline V gene (reference sequence). This CDR3 is built from 15 residues. J was trimmed by 1 base and V by 6 bases; bases with no gene match: 7. DNA of the CDR3: TGTGCCAGCAGCCGCCGGACAGGGTTTAACTATGGCTACACCTTC. Encoded protein: CASSRRTGFNYGYTF.

This chain joins TRBV24-1 and TRBJ1-1, with 11 bases identical to TRBD1. The V gene's germline CDR1 is KGHDR and CDR2 SFDVKD. The V gene end was trimmed by 1 base and the J gene end by 4 bases; junction bases not matched to a gene: 7. The CDR3 is 17 amino acids. The CDR3 nucleotides are TGTGCCACCAGTGATTTCAACCGGGACAGGGGGACCACTGAAGCTTTCTTT. It yields the protein CATSDFNRDRGTTEAFF.

This clonotype was counted ten times or more. V usage is TRBV12-3 or TRBV12-4 and J usage is TRBJ1-3, with D hard to call. The CDR3 totals 14 residues. V lost 6 bases and J lost 1, with 10 bases in between. Written as DNA, the CDR3 is TGTGCCAGCAGCACCACGGGTTCTGGAAACACCATATATTTT. Translating it yields CASSTTGSGNTIYF.

There are a few counts of this clonotype. J is TRBJ2-7 and V is TRBV6-2 or TRBV6-3; D is undetermined. The V gene lost 2 bases and the J gene lost 3 bases, with 11 bases spanning the gap. The germline gives CDR1 MNHEY, CDR2 SVGEGT. This CDR3 spans 14 amino acids. The DNA of the CDR3 is TGTGCCAGCAGTTACCCCATGTTCCTCTACGAGCAGTACTTC. Protein sequence: CASSYPMFLYEQYF.

This clonotype was seen repeatedly, ten times or more. This chain joins TRBV10-3 and TRBJ1-1, with 9 bases fitting TRBD1. The junction had 6 bases not matched to a gene; V was cut back by 11 bases and J by 2 bases. Germline CDR1 is ENHRY and CDR2 is SYGVKD. The CDR3 has 13 amino acids. This CDR3 reads CASRDRVNTEAFF. The CDR3 DNA sequence: TGTGCCTCCCGGGACAGGGTCAACACTGAAGCTTTCTTT.

J is TRBJ2-7 and V is TRBV11-2; 11 nucleotides agree with TRBD1. CDR1 is SGHAT, CDR2 FQNNGV, per germline. J gave up 3 bases and V 6 bases, and 22 bases lay outside the gene matches. The CDR3 loop spans 20 amino acids. The CDR3 DNA reads TGTGCCAGCAGTTCACTTCCGGACAGGGGGCAGGGACTACTCCGCTACGAGCAGTACGTC. It specifies CASSSLPDRGQGLLRYEQYV.

This clonotype was observed a single time. The chain is built from TRBV20-1 and TRBJ2-3; D might be TRBD2 (5 bases). Germline assignment: CDR1 DFQATT and CDR2 SNEGSKA (reference sequence). V was clipped by 5 bases and J by 4 bases, with 16 bases between them. The CDR3 extends over 14 amino acids. The CDR3 sequence: CSAARTDLPDTQYF. In nucleotides, the CDR3 is TGCAGTGCTGCCAGGACTGACCTACCAGATACGCAGTATTTT.

The genes are TRBV7-9 and TRBJ2-4; perhaps TRBD2 as D (5 bases). Per germline, CDR1 SEHNR and CDR2 FQNEAQ (reference sequence). The V and J ends lost 5 bases and 2 bases respectively, with 10 bases between them. This CDR3 region has 14 residues. The CDR3 DNA is TGTGCCAGCAGCCCAGCGGCGACCAAAAACATTCAGTACTTC. As protein: CASSPAATKNIQYF.

The rearrangement uses TRBV5-1 and TRBJ2-7; 10 bases match TRBD2. V lost 3 bases to trimming and J lost 2 bases; unmatched junction nucleotides: 8. This CDR3 has 16 residues. The germline V gene has CDR1 SGHRS and CDR2 YFSETQ. CDR3 nucleotides: TGCGCCAGCAGCTGGGCACTAGCGGGAAATACCTACGAGCAGTACTTC. This codes for CASSWALAGNTYEQYF.